What follows describes a single TCR beta chain. The data were taken from a study of blood T cell repertoires in COVID-19. Study-wide background: Nucleic acid was either cDNA or gDNA, and it came from T cells, B-cell-depleted T cells, or PBMCs.

V gave up 1 base and J gave up 8 bases, with 17 bases separating them. The length of the CDR3 is 16 residues. Germline CDR1 and CDR2: SGHTA and FQGNSA. Sequencing was performed with immunoSEQ multiplex PCR; in TCRdb, only in-frame clones are kept and a portion is missing. This sample has under 90,000 clones, with 90% to 95% found just once. Enrolled during active infection, Seattle patients were then followed longitudinally. The clonotype comes from a man aged 40-49 years with COVID-19, enrolled during active disease. The V gene is TRBV7-2, the J gene TRBJ1-4, with a possible D match to TRBD1 (6 bases). The sequencing input was peripheral blood. The CDR3 bases are TGTGCCAGCAGCTTAGATATTGCAGGGGCTCGAGAAAAACTGTTTTTT. It encodes CASSLDIAGAREKLFF.